Reported below is one T cell receptor beta chain. A single record per CDR3 protein comes from TCRdb applying MiXCR to the 5' RACE reads. The table records roughly 500,000 distinct CDR3 sequences, just over 20% of them present only once. The V gene end was trimmed by 4 bases and the J gene end by 5 bases; junction bases not matched to a gene: 7. This CDR3 spans 15 amino acids. The entry originates in a study of T-cell memory formation after mild COVID-19. The source is an adult woman who had mild COVID-19 (a few samples of this study predate the infection). Cell type and time point are not known. Sequenced sample: PBMCs or a T cell subset sorted from them (not recorded which). The chain couples TRBV12-3 or TRBV12-4 to TRBJ2-3, with 9 positions matching TRBD2. This CDR3 is CASSSLSGRVDTQYF. CDR3 coding DNA: TGTGCCAGCAGTTCCCTTAGCGGGAGAGTAGATACGCAGTATTTT.